This is a list of T cell receptor beta chains from one sample in a study of blood T cell repertoires in COVID-19. Generated by immunoSEQ multiplex PCR, the TCRdb table keeps only in-frame clones and is missing some. The table records roughly 83,000 clones, more than 75% of them present only once. The specimen sequenced was peripheral blood. These receptors all come from a man in his fifties with active COVID-19. The conserved cysteine and the conserved F or W are not part of the CDR3 here.

TRBV27	TRBJ2-7	ASSSGGGYEQY
TRBV27	TRBJ2-7	ASSLWAGGFDEQY
TRBV27	TRBJ2-1	ASSGQGLSYNEQF
TRBV27	TRBJ2-1	ASTLAGGRDNEQF
TRBV24-1	TRBJ1-1	ATSDQDREAF
TRBV9	TRBJ2-6	ASLQGNFIGGANVLT
TRBV24-1	TRBJ1-2	ATSDLNQEVGYT
TRBV2	TRBJ2-3	ASSLVADTQY
TRBV9	TRBJ2-5	ASSRLAGELQETQY
TRBV28	TRBJ2-1	ASSSEANNEQF
TRBV30	TRBJ2-7	AWSEDRVTYEQY
TRBV7-8	TRBJ1-3	ASSLGRPGQIYGNTIY
TRBV28	TRBJ2-1	ASSFFLGDDNEQF
TRBV28	TRBJ1-1	ASSLAGLEAF
TRBV7-2	TRBJ2-3	ASSLRPSGTDTQY
TRBV5-6	TRBJ1-2	ASSYSTGGEYGYT
TRBV19	TRBJ1-6	ASSMDREGPSSLH
TRBV6-2/TRBV6-3	TRBJ2-1	ASSTPLAGNYNEQF
TRBV3-1/TRBV3-2	TRBJ2-1	ASSRLAGKHNEQF
TRBV11-2	TRBJ1-1	ASSFQGAQNTEAF
TRBV30	TRBJ1-1	AWSPRDRGGSRGNTEAF
TRBV28	TRBJ2-4	ASSFISGFQY
TRBV19	TRBJ2-1	ASRPGTGLNNEQF
TRBV11-1	TRBJ2-1	ASSSPLGHNEQF
TRBV6-5	TRBJ1-4	ASSPAVRGKLF
TRBV19	TRBJ2-6	ASSLAAGQSGSGANVLT
TRBV6-2/TRBV6-3	TRBJ2-6	ASSSTSVRANVLT
TRBV6-5	TRBJ1-4	ASQDSATIPEKLF
TRBV19	TRBJ2-2	ASSNQNTGELF
TRBV6-1	TRBJ2-5	ASSGEGGAGQETQY
TRBV5-6	TRBJ1-1	ASSSTPGGVMNTEAF
TRBV5-1	TRBJ2-1	ASSFEVSSYNEQF
TRBV5-6	TRBJ1-1	ASSFTGGTEAF